This TCR beta chain was recorded in a study of T-cell reconstitution after alpha-beta-depleted transplantation in children. Findings of the study overall: A year post-transplant, T-cell counts and diversity derived mostly from newly produced T cells. Alpha-beta T cells about two months after transplant reportedly derived from several hundred expanded graft clones. Surviving recipient T cells and thymic progenitors produced the high day-60 TCRbeta diversity seen in some patients.

Details on this clonotype: Its antigen is still unknown.

Library preparation (for TCRbeta) was performed with unique molecular identifiers. MiXCR, run by TCRdb on the PCR reads, gives a single entry per CDR3 protein. The sample has around 210,000 distinct CDR3 sequences; under 8.5% are singletons. CDR1 SGHTA and CDR2 FQGNSA come from the germline V gene. CDR3 length equals 12 residues. The V end was cut by 8 bases, the J end by 7 bases, with 14 bases between. This rearrangement joins TRBV7-2 to TRBJ2-5, with no clear D. The specimen comprised PBMCs, sampled before TCRalphabeta/CD19-depleted stem cell transplant. The TCR originated in a boy aged 2 to 9 with acute lymphoblastic leukemia, due to receive a stem cell transplant. For the CDR3, the DNA is TGTGCCAGCTTACTCCGTTCTGGGACCCAGTACTTC. This codes for CASLLRSGTQYF.